This T cell receptor beta chain was documented in a study of T cell changes during pregnancy in multiple sclerosis. Assay used: immunoSEQ multiplex PCR; TCRdb lists only in-frame clones, some missing. The repertoire includes about 61,000 clones, around 89% of them detected once, and roughly 0.89% sits in the top ten. This CDR3 region has 17 residues. J gave up 3 bases and V 1 base, and 7 bases lay outside the gene matches. Germline values: CDR1 SGHKS, CDR2 YYEKEE (reference sequence). The sequence was collected from a female donor in good health, enrolled as a control in a pregnancy study. Here the sequenced sample was peripheral blood, taken in the first trimester of pregnancy. The rearrangement links TRBV5-5 to TRBJ1-5; 10 bases match TRBD1. This CDR3 reads CASSLRDRGRYNQPQHF. The DNA for the CDR3 is TGTGCCAGCAGCTTGAGGGACAGGGGACGGTACAATCAGCCCCAGCATTTT.